This T cell receptor beta chain came from a study of T cells in Graves' hyperthyroidism and ophthalmopathy. Study in general: Peripheral blood was obtained at initial diagnosis, preceding any treatment. Study-wide findings and caveats: By a 13 V-J model, ophthalmopathy was set apart from stable hyperthyroidism. The majority of expanded thyroid clonotypes above 0.001 also appeared in blood.

PBMCs were derived from 10 ml fresh peripheral blood. V shed 0 bases, J shed 5 bases, and the junction held 8 bases outside the gene matches. CDR3 size: 17 residues. From germline, CDR1 is SGHAT and CDR2 FQNNGV. A word on this clonotype: As yet, its antigen is unknown.

TCR beta CDR3 sequences were amplified from RNA transcripts. The HTBI primer set served for first-round RT-PCR of the TCR CDR3. TCRdb re-called the multiplex PCR reads through MiXCR, storing one row per CDR3 protein. In the table there are approximately 300,000 distinct CDR3 sequences, 15% to 20% of which are singletons. This sequence joins TRBV11-2 and TRBJ2-2, with 8 bases aligning to TRBD2. The TCR comes from a man in his forties or fifties with Graves' ophthalmopathy. The sequenced sample consisted of blood. CDR3 coding DNA: TGTGCCAGCAGCTTAGATCCCTTAGCGGGAAGGACCGGGGAGCTGTTTTTT. Translating it yields CASSLDPLAGRTGELFF. Complete variable domain (other parts from reference TRBV11-2 and TRBJ2-2): EAGVAQSPRYKIIEKRQSVAFWCNPISGHATLYWYQQILGQGPKLLIQFQNNGVVDDSQLPKDRFSAERLKGVDSTLKIQPAKLEDSAVYLCASSLDPLAGRTGELFFGEGSRLTVL.